Listed below are T cell receptor beta chains from one sample, sequenced in a study of cytomegalovirus exposure and HLA in healthy donors. Profiled with immunoSEQ multiplex PCR; TCRdb holds only in-frame clones, not every one. The sample has 210,000 or so clones, 77% seen once. Sequenced: PBMCs. The receptors originated from a woman aged 55 to 70 in good health and CMV-seropositive. Both conserved end residues are part of each CDR3. D genes are given only for firm matches. Size values are once, few and many counts, or a class for expanded clones, and some rows have none.

>TRBJ1-1|-|TRBV29-1|few
TGCAGCGCTGGGGGGGTGATGAACACTGAAGCTTTCTTT
CSAGGVMNTEAFF
>TRBJ1-1|TRBD1|TRBV19|-
TGTGCCAGTAGTGTAGGGGGCAGGGACACTGAAGCTTTCTTT
CASSVGGRDTEAFF
>TRBJ2-2|-|TRBV5-1|-
TGCGCCAGCAGCTTGGCGGCAGGGGCGGACACCGGGGAGCTGTTTTTT
CASSLAAGADTGELFF
>TRBJ2-5|TRBD1|TRBV5-6|-
TGTGCCAGCAGCGACCTGACAGGGCAAGAGACCCAGTACTTC
CASSDLTGQETQYF
>TRBJ1-5|TRBD1|TRBV4-2|-
TGTGCCAGCAGCCAAGGACAGGGGGCTCAGCCCCAGCATTTT
CASSQGQGAQPQHF
>TRBJ2-1|-|TRBV7-2|-
TGTGCCAGCAGCTTAGGTGGTTGGGAGAATGAGCAGTTCTTC
CASSLGGWENEQFF
>TRBJ1-2|-|TRBV11-2|few
TGTGCCAGCAGCCCAAACTATGGCTACACCTTC
CASSPNYGYTF
>TRBJ2-7|-|TRBV11-2|-
TGTGCCAGCAGCTTTAATAGTAACGAGCAGTACTTC
CASSFNSNEQYF
>TRBJ2-1|TRBD2|TRBV5-1|-
TGCGCCAGCAGCTTGGCCGGTCTAGCGGGAGGTAATGAGCAGTTCTTC
CASSLAGLAGGNEQFF
>TRBJ2-3|-|TRBV2|-
TGTGCCAGCAGTGGACAGAGCACAGATACGCAGTATTTT
CASSGQSTDTQYF
>TRBJ1-3|-|TRBV5-1|-
TGCGCCAGCAGCTCCGGGACACTTGGAAACACCATATATTTT
CASSSGTLGNTIYF
>TRBJ1-4|TRBD1|TRBV5-1|few
TGCGCCAGCAGCCCGGACAGGGAGGGCGGAAAACTGTTTTTT
CASSPDREGGKLFF
>TRBJ2-7|-|TRBV2|once
TGTGCCAGCAGACGACAGGGACTTTCCTACGAGCAGTACTTC
CASRRQGLSYEQYF
>TRBJ1-1|-|TRBV7-9|-
TGTGCCAGCAGCTCCCTCCCGGGAGCTTTCTTT
CASSSLPGAFF
>TRBJ1-1|-|TRBV19|-
TGTGCCACCTCATCTAACGCCCAGGGCAGGCCTTTCTTT
CATSSNAQGRPFF
>TRBJ1-3|-|TRBV5-6|-
TGTGCCAGCAGTAAACAGAGCTCTGGAAACACCATATATTTT
CASSKQSSGNTIYF
>TRBJ2-3|TRBD1|TRBV5-1|-
TGCGCCAGCAGCTTGGCCGAAGACAGGGGGGGAACAGATACGCAGTATTTT
CASSLAEDRGGTDTQYF
>TRBJ1-1|TRBD1|TRBV5-1|-
TGCGCCAGCAGCTTGGAAGGGACAGGGACGAACACTGAAGCTTTCTTT
CASSLEGTGTNTEAFF
>TRBJ2-1|-|TRBV19|-
TGTGCCAGTAGTATAGAAGCGGCTTATTACAATGAGCAGTTCTTC
CASSIEAAYYNEQFF
>TRBJ2-1|-|TRBV5-1|-
TGCGCCAGCAGCTTGGGGACACAAGACAATGAGCAGTTCTTC
CASSLGTQDNEQFF
>TRBJ1-5|-|TRBV28|few
TGTGCCAGCAGGGGAACTAGGGAGCCCCAGCATTTT
CASRGTREPQHF
>TRBJ2-1|TRBD2|TRBV9|-
TGTGCCAGCAGCGTAGAACCTAGCGGAGGGAATGAGCAGTTCTTC
CASSVEPSGGNEQFF
>TRBJ1-6|TRBD1|TRBV7-6|-
TGTGCCAGCAGCCTCTTTTCCGGGACAGGGAATTCACCCCTCCACTTT
CASSLFSGTGNSPLHF
>TRBJ2-1|TRBD2|TRBV6-4|few
TGTGCCAGCAGTGACGAGGGTAGCGGGATTAATGAGCAGTTCTTC
CASSDEGSGINEQFF
>TRBJ2-7|TRBD2|TRBV27|-
TGTGCCAGCAGTCCCTGGGGGACTAGCGGGAGCTACGAGCAGTACTTC
CASSPWGTSGSYEQYF
>TRBJ2-7|TRBD1|TRBV6-6|-
TGTGCCAGCTCCAAGGACAGGGCGGCATACGAGCAGTACTTC
CASSKDRAAYEQYF
>TRBJ1-1|-|TRBV28|once
TGTGCCAGCAGCCCTCCCACGGGGGTCACTGAAGCTTTCTTT
CASSPPTGVTEAFF
>TRBJ1-2|-|TRBV28|-
TGTGCCAGCAGCAAAAGGGGTTATGGCTACACCTTC
CASSKRGYGYTF